The 28 T cell receptor beta chains listed next were all sequenced from one sample in a study of blood T cell repertoires in COVID-19 (dated by TCRdb to between 2020 and 2021). Libraries came from the immunoSEQ multiplex PCR assay. TCRdb carries this immuneACCESS record with in-frame sequences only. Its versions omit some clonotypes, under half of them owing to an unresolved V gene in the studies checked, with the rest unexplained. The table for this sample lists fewer than 200,000 clones; approximately 88% of them were counted only once. Clones ranked in the top ten supply roughly 9% of the sample. Material: peripheral blood. Receptors originate from a woman of 80 years or more with active or convalescent COVID-19.

The J gene is TRBJ2-3, the V gene TRBV4-2, with a possible D match to TRBD1 (5 bases). Trimming cost V 4 bases and J 2 bases, with 16 bases left between them. The CDR3 runs 16 residues. The germline V gene encodes CDR1 LGHNA and CDR2 YNFKEQ. The CDR3 region has the DNA TGTGCCAGCAGCCGCACCTCCGGACAACCCACAGATACGCAGTATTTT. It codes for CASSRTSGQPTDTQYF.

The chain combines TRBV29-1 with TRBJ1-2, with TRBD1 as a possible D gene (5 bases). Germline V gene lookup returns CDR1 SQVTM and CDR2 ANQGSEA. Trimming took 7 bases from V and 5 from J, leaving 11 bases between them. The CDR3 runs 11 residues. CDR3 residues: CSGRGSYGYTF. CDR3 bases: TGCAGCGGCCGGGGGTCGTATGGCTACACCTTC.

The rearrangement uses TRBV7-9 and TRBJ2-6; D is perhaps TRBD2 (6 bases). The V gene lost 5 bases and the J gene lost 0 bases, with 17 bases spanning the gap. The CDR3 extends over 18 amino acids. CDR1 is SEHNR, CDR2 FQNEAQ, per germline (reference sequence). Here the CDR3 reads CASSLAGRTDSGANVLTF. The CDR3 DNA reads as TGTGCCAGCAGCCTGGCGGGACGGACCGACTCTGGGGCCAACGTCCTGACTTTC.

The chain couples TRBV2 to TRBJ1-2; unclear D gene. Trimming removed 6 bases at V and 3 bases at J, with 8 bases between. This CDR3 is 12 amino acids long. Germline V CDR1 and CDR2: SNHLY, FYNNEI. The CDR3 bases are TGTGCCAGCAGGCCCCAGGACTATGGCTACACCTTC. This translates into CASRPQDYGYTF.

The chain recombines TRBV10-3 with TRBJ2-7; tentatively, D is TRBD1 (5 bases). From germline, CDR1 is ENHRY and CDR2 SYGVKD. The CDR3 consists of 12 residues. V lost 4 bases and J lost 2, with 6 bases in between. CDR3 residues: CAISVDTYEQYF. The CDR3 region has the DNA TGTGCCATCAGTGTGGACACCTACGAGCAGTACTTC.

The genes are TRBV4-1 and TRBJ2-5; 7 bases match TRBD2. V was clipped by 0 bases and J by 4 bases; unmatched bases: 11. Germline V CDR1 and CDR2: MGHRA, YSYEKL. CDR3 length equals 17 residues. In DNA, the CDR3 is TGCGCCAGCAGCCAAGATATGGCGCGCGGGGGAGGAGAGACCCAGTACTTC. Its protein is CASSQDMARGGGETQYF.

The chain is built from TRBV5-1 and TRBJ1-1, with TRBD1 identical over 7 bases. V dropped 5 bases and J dropped 1; count of bases not matched to a gene: 8. Germline CDR1 is SGHRS and CDR2 is YFSETQ. The CDR3 runs to 15 residues. The CDR3 loop is CASSRPGQPNTEAFF. CDR3 DNA sequence: TGCGCCAGCAGTCGGCCGGGACAGCCGAACACTGAAGCTTTCTTT.

The chain recombines TRBV7-2 with TRBJ1-4; 10 bases line up with TRBD1. Germline V gene data show CDR1 as SGHTA and CDR2 as FQGNSA. The CDR3 covers 14 residues. Germline trimming cut 3 bases from V and 7 bases from J; bases unmatched to any gene: 2. The CDR3 sequence: CASSFGQGGEKLFF. For the CDR3, the DNA is TGTGCCAGCAGCTTTGGACAGGGGGGTGAAAAACTGTTTTTT.

The J gene is TRBJ1-2, the V gene TRBV7-8, with 9 bases fitting TRBD1. CDR1 and CDR2 from the germline V gene are SGHVS and FQNEAQ. The CDR3 consists of 15 residues. Trimming at V came to 5 bases and at J to 6 bases, leaving 10 bases not matched to a gene. The CDR3 reads CASSKGQGSLNGYTF. The CDR3 DNA follows: TGTGCCAGCAGCAAGGGACAGGGTTCATTAAATGGCTACACCTTC.

The chain uses TRBV27 and TRBJ2-3; TRBD2 aligns across 8 bases. Germline CDR1 MNHEY, CDR2 SMNVEV (reference sequence). CDR3 length: 16 amino acids. Trimming removed 6 bases from V and 0 bases from J; junction bases left unmatched: 8. CDR3 nucleotide sequence: TGTGCCAGCAGCTCCTTGGCGGGGGGAAGCACAGATACGCAGTATTTT. The encoded protein is CASSSLAGGSTDTQYF.

The J gene is TRBJ2-5, the V gene TRBV2; TRBD1 might be the D (6 bases). V lost 7 bases and J 5 bases, leaving 14 bases between the germline ends. Germline loops: CDR1 SNHLY, CDR2 FYNNEI. The CDR3 extends over 13 amino acids. The CDR3 DNA follows: TGTGCCAGCAACGGACAGTTAGGGGAGACCCAGTACTTC. Translating gives CASNGQLGETQYF.

V usage is TRBV3-1 (or the pseudogene TRBV3-2) and J usage is TRBJ1-3; D gene uncertain. This CDR3 region has 17 residues. Germline V lookup: CDR1 LGHDT, CDR2 YNNKEL (reference sequence). V was cut by 0 bases and J by 0 bases, with 12 bases left in between. The CDR3 spells CASSQDWSLSSGNTIYF. The CDR3 DNA follows: TGTGCCAGCAGCCAAGACTGGTCCCTTAGCTCTGGAAACACCATATATTTT.

The chain carries TRBV10-3 and TRBJ1-6, with D perhaps TRBD1 (5 bases). Germline V CDR1 and CDR2: ENHRY, SYGVKD. The V gene lost 3 bases and the J gene lost 4 bases, with 10 bases spanning the gap. The CDR3 length is 15 residues. CDR3 sequence reads: CAISEGEDYNSPLHF. CDR3 DNA: TGTGCCATCAGTGAAGGGGAAGATTATAATTCACCCCTCCACTTT.

The rearrangement uses TRBV6-5 and TRBJ2-5; D is unresolved. The CDR3 runs to 11 residues. Between the trimmed V and J ends, which lost 6 bases and 3 bases, there was a span of 5 bases. CDR1 MNHEY and CDR2 SVGAGI come from the germline V gene. The CDR3 region has the DNA TGTGCCAGCAGACTTAAAGAGACCCAGTACTTC. Its protein is CASRLKETQYF.

The gene calls are TRBV6-5 and TRBJ2-7, with 7 bases that match TRBD1. The CDR3 runs 14 residues. The ends lost 8 bases at V and 2 bases at J; junction bases unmatched: 9. Germline V gene lookup returns CDR1 MNHEY and CDR2 SVGAGI. CDR3 amino acids: CASYSAGGTYEQYF. The CDR3 DNA follows: TGTGCCAGCTATTCGGCAGGGGGAACCTACGAGCAGTACTTC.

The chain carries TRBV30 and TRBJ1-2, with 8 bases that match TRBD1. Germline lookup yields CDR1 GTSNPN and CDR2 SVGIG (reference sequence). The trim removed 1 base at V and 3 bases at J, leaving 7 bases unmatched. The CDR3 has 15 residues. The CDR3 sequence is CAWSDISGGHYGYTF. CDR3 DNA sequence: TGTGCCTGGAGTGACATCTCAGGGGGCCACTATGGCTACACCTTC.

The chain uses TRBV2 and TRBJ1-6, with 8 nucleotides matching TRBD1. Germline assignment: CDR1 SNHLY and CDR2 FYNNEI. The CDR3 is 14 amino acids. The junction had 6 bases not matched to a gene; V was cut back by 5 bases and J by 9 bases. CDR3 sequence (DNA): TGTGCCAGCAGTATTACAGGGGGGACTTCACCCCTCCACTTT. Translation: CASSITGGTSPLHF.

The CDR3 is CASSPLHTGGQPQHF. The DNA for the CDR3 is TGTGCCAGCAGTCCCCTGCACACAGGGGGACAGCCCCAGCATTTT. This chain joins TRBV6-2 or TRBV6-3 and TRBJ1-5, with 8 positions matching TRBD1. The germline V gene encodes CDR1 MNHEY and CDR2 SVGEGT. The CDR3 runs to 15 residues. J gave up 7 bases and V 5 bases, and 10 bases lay outside the gene matches.

V is TRBV9 and J is TRBJ1-3; maybe TRBD1 (5 bases). The CDR3 spans 15 residues. CDR1 and CDR2 (germline): SGDLS, YYNGEE. V lost 0 bases and J 2 bases, leaving 9 bases between the germline ends. The CDR3 is CASSVAGGTGNTIYF. Written as DNA, the CDR3 is TGTGCCAGCAGCGTAGCTGGGGGGACTGGAAACACCATATATTTT.

The CDR3 nucleotides read TGTGCCTGGGCCGCGGGAAACACCATATATTTT. Translation: CAWAAGNTIYF. This sequence joins TRBV30 and TRBJ1-3; D is uncertain. The V and J ends lost 5 bases and 4 bases respectively, with 6 bases between them. Looked up from germline, CDR1 is GTSNPN and CDR2 is SVGIG (reference sequence). CDR3 length equals 11 residues.

This chain links TRBV7-2 with TRBJ2-7, with a tentative D call TRBD1 (5 bases). The V gene's germline CDR1 is SGHTA and CDR2 FQGNSA. Between the trimmed V and J ends, which lost 5 bases and 7 bases, there was a span of 18 bases. The CDR3 spans 14 residues. As DNA, the CDR3 is TGTGCCAGCAGCCCACGCCGCGTGGGGCATGAGCAGTACTTC. This encodes CASSPRRVGHEQYF.

The chain couples TRBV12-5 to TRBJ2-2, with D unclear. Trimming removed 8 bases from V and 1 base from J, with 17 bases in between. This CDR3 contains 16 residues. Germline values: CDR1 LGHNT, CDR2 FRNRAP. The CDR3 DNA is TGTGCTAGTAAGCCCGACCGGCAGGTGAACACCGGGGAGCTGTTTTTT. Translation: CASKPDRQVNTGELFF.

The J gene is TRBJ1-1, the V gene TRBV2, with no clear D. V lost 6 bases, J lost 1 base, and 9 bases lay in between. The CDR3 contains 13 residues. In germline, CDR1 is SNHLY, CDR2 FYNNEI. CDR3 coding DNA: TGTGCCAGCAGCGCAAACAGGAACACTGAAGCTTTCTTT. This gives the protein CASSANRNTEAFF.

The chain carries TRBV19 and TRBJ1-3, with unresolved D. Trimming took 3 bases from V and 0 from J, leaving 9 bases between them. Germline CDR1 is LNHDA and CDR2 is SQIVND (reference sequence). The CDR3 is 15 residues long. The DNA for the CDR3 is TGTGCCAGTAGTATCACGGTTTTCTCTGGAAACACCATATATTTT. Protein product: CASSITVFSGNTIYF.

V gene TRBV10-1 combines with J gene TRBJ2-1, with 9 nucleotides matching TRBD1. J lost 5 bases, V lost 6 bases, and 8 bases had no gene match. This CDR3 spans 15 amino acids. Germline V gene lookup returns CDR1 WNHNN and CDR2 SYGVQD (reference sequence). This CDR3 reads CASSPPGTGNNEQFF. CDR3 DNA sequence: TGCGCCAGCAGCCCTCCCGGGACAGGGAACAATGAGCAGTTCTTC.

This clone was seen only a few times. This sequence joins TRBV2 and TRBJ1-3; D possibly corresponds to TRBD1 (6 bases). The V and J ends lost 5 bases and 11 bases respectively, with 10 bases between them. In germline, CDR1 is SNHLY, CDR2 FYNNEI. This CDR3 comprises 11 residues. In DNA, the CDR3 is TGTGCCAGCAGTTTAACAGGGTCCATATATTTT. Its translation: CASSLTGSIYF.

On this clone: Compared with germline, one end of the junction differs, possibly owing to a read error. The genes are TRBV7-7 and TRBJ2-1, with a weak D call TRBD1 (6 bases). From germline, CDR1 is SSHAT and CDR2 FNYEAQ (reference sequence). This CDR3 spans 14 amino acids. CDR3 region: CASSWGQGQNEQFF. CDR3 sequence (DNA): TGTGCTAGCAGCTGGGGGCAGGGTCAGAATGAGCAGTTCTTC.

V is TRBV6-2 or TRBV6-3 and J is TRBJ1-2; tentative D call: TRBD1 (5 bases). The CDR3 loop spans 13 amino acids. The germline V and J ends were trimmed by 4 bases and 2 bases, with 8 bases remaining between them. The germline V gene has CDR1 MNHEY and CDR2 SVGEGT. DNA for the CDR3: TGTGCCAGCAGTTGGGGCGGCAACTATGGCTACACCTTC. It specifies CASSWGGNYGYTF.